The 6 T cell receptor beta chains below come from one sample, sequenced in a study of cytomegalovirus exposure and HLA in healthy donors. 60 Vbeta and 13 Jbeta primers were used in PCR. Libraries were prepared by immunoSEQ multiplex PCR; TCRdb keeps only in-frame clonotypes and omits some of them. The repertoire holds roughly 120,000 clones, with over 15% as singletons. Specimen: PBMCs. These receptors were collected from a woman aged 18-29 years in good health and CMV-seronegative.

The table lists this clone with a few counts. This sequence joins TRBV29-1 and TRBJ2-1, with 9 bases identical to TRBD2. The V gene end was trimmed by 3 bases and the J gene end by 4 bases; junction bases not matched to a gene: 4. Germline V gives CDR1 SQVTM, CDR2 ANQGSEA. The CDR3 runs to 14 residues. DNA of the CDR3: TGCAGCGTTGACTCTAGCGGGGCTTACAATGAGCAGTTCTTC. Translating gives CSVDSSGAYNEQFF.

The chain carries TRBV9 and TRBJ1-4, with 11 positions matching TRBD1. Trimming took 0 bases from V and 7 from J; bases not matched to a gene: 2. This CDR3 contains 15 residues. Germline-derived CDR1 and CDR2 are SGDLS and YYNGEE. The CDR3 nucleotides read TGTGCCAGCAGCGTAGCTGGGACAGGGGGTGAAAAACTGTTTTTT. Encoded protein: CASSVAGTGGEKLFF. Using reference TRBV9 and TRBJ1-4 for the parts outside the CDR3, the full variable domain is DSGVTQTPKHLITATGQRVTLRCSPRSGDLSVYWYQQSLDQGLQFLIQYYNGEERAKGNILERFSAQQFPDLHSELNLSSLELGDSALYFCASSVAGTGGEKLFFGSGTQLSVL.

This clone was detected a few times. V and J are TRBV28 and TRBJ1-6, with D possibly matching TRBD1 (6 bases). The CDR3 totals 15 residues. Deletions cut 6 bases from V and 3 bases from J, with 12 bases between. From germline, CDR1 is MDHEN and CDR2 SYDVKM. The CDR3 coding sequence is TGTGCCAGCAGCCGCCAACAGGGCTATAATTCACCCCTCCACTTT. Translating gives CASSRQQGYNSPLHF. The complete variable domain, with remaining parts taken from reference TRBV28 and TRBJ1-6, reads DVKVTQSSRYLVKRTGEKVFLECVQDMDHENMFWYRQDPGLGLRLIYFSYDVKMKEKGDIPEGYSVSREKKERFSLILESASTNQTSMYLCASSRQQGYNSPLHFGNGTRLTVT.

This clone turned up a few times. J is TRBJ2-7 and V is TRBV5-6; possibly TRBD2 for D (6 bases). Germline-derived CDR1 and CDR2 are SGHDT and YYEEEE. The CDR3 contains 15 residues. Trimming cost V 4 bases and J 4 bases, with 18 bases left between them. CDR3 coding DNA: TGTGCCAGCAGCATACTAGCCGGGATAGAGTACGAGCAGTACTTC. As protein: CASSILAGIEYEQYF.

This rearrangement joins TRBV9 to TRBJ1-1, with unresolved D. The ends were cut back, 0 bases at V and 1 base at J, with 7 bases in the middle. Germline values: CDR1 SGDLS, CDR2 YYNGEE. The CDR3 totals 14 residues. The CDR3 is CASSVVGGNTEAFF. CDR3 coding DNA: TGTGCCAGCAGCGTAGTTGGAGGGAACACTGAAGCTTTCTTT.

On this clone: A much larger clone is a single base away; this may be a read error. The chain recombines TRBV4-2 with TRBJ2-6; D unresolved. Between the trimmed V and J ends, which lost 0 bases and 0 bases, there was a span of 3 bases. The germline CDR1 and CDR2 sequences are LGHNA and YNFKEQ. The CDR3 loop spans 15 amino acids. CDR3 amino acids: CASSQDSSGANVLTF. The CDR3 nucleotides are TGTGCCAGCAGCCAAGACAGCTCTGGGGCCAACGTCCTGACTTTC.